This T cell receptor (beta chain) was sequenced for a study of naive and memory T cell subsets. The CDR3 runs to 17 residues. The ends lost 3 bases at V and 1 base at J; junction bases unmatched: 9. Germline V gene data show CDR1 as DFQATT and CDR2 as SNEGSKA (reference sequence). Two oligonucleotides, mixed equimolar, formed the beta constant-region primer covering TRBC1 and TRBC2. Each CDR3 protein gets one entry after TCRdb re-called the UMI-ligation and nested PCR reads with MiXCR. The sample lists 130,000 to 150,000 distinct CDR3 sequences; approximately 15% were seen once. This clonotype was counted only a few times.

The sample was naive CD4+ T cells from blood. V is TRBV20-1 and J is TRBJ2-1, with TRBD2 matching 10 bases. This TCR was sampled from a human donor in good health. CDR3 nucleotides: TGCAGTGCTAGGGGACCTAGCGGGAGAGAATCCTACAATGAGCAGTTCTTC. It yields the protein CSARGPSGRESYNEQFF.